This TCR beta chain stems from a study of PD-1 blockade in mismatch repair-deficient tumors (dated by TCRdb to between 2016 and 2019). Turning to the overall study: Between late 2013 and September 2016, 75 to 95 consecutive patients with about 12 mismatch repair-deficient cancer types, all previously treated and progressing, were enrolled in the trial. Tumor-associated T cell clones were tracked in the peripheral blood of patients responding to PD-1 blockade by deep sequencing of TCR CDR3 regions.

Concerning this clone itself: The target of this receptor is not known. Base qualities are not recorded, but no much larger clone differs from it by a single base.

Libraries were made using the immunoSEQ multiplex PCR assay. This is the immuneACCESS table as TCRdb keeps it, with only in-frame sequences that have V and J called. A part of the clones is gone; compared with another copy, unresolved V genes explain less than half, and the rest is unexplained. In all, the sample holds 100,000 to 150,000 clones, and 70% to 90% of those were seen once. The ten most abundant clones make up roughly 14% of the sample. Study-wide conclusions, independent of this receptor: Tumor-resident clones, often undetectable in blood before treatment, expanded rapidly after pembrolizumab and then contracted, generally before radiologic responses.

Mismatch repair deficiency was established in every enrolled patient by polymerase chain reaction or immunohistochemistry. A few patients who responded to pembrolizumab therapy underwent TCR sequencing. In the phase II trial, pembrolizumab PD-1 blockade was tested prospectively in advanced mismatch repair-deficient cancers, no matter which tissue of origin the cancers came from. Peripheral blood T cell samples were gathered serially, both before PD-1 blockade started and at multiple time points afterward. Blood sampling time points were reported as weeks after the first dose of pembrolizumab. Inclusive of the bounding cysteine and phenylalanine, the CDR3 is 15 residues long. Of the read, only the CDR3 DNA is kept; its 45 bases are in frame from base 1. In the germline V gene, CDR1 corresponds to SGHTA and CDR2 to FQGNSA. Trimming at the junction amounts to 1 base on V and 8 bases on J, and the germline ends lie 15 bases apart.

The chain couples TRBV7-2 to TRBJ2-4, with the D gene uncertain. The TCR originated in an adult with mismatch repair-deficient cancer. The source was peripheral blood, collected 44 weeks after starting pembrolizumab. Here the CDR3 is given as CASSLGVRPRDIQYF. The DNA reads as follows: TGTGCCAGCAGCTTAGGCGTCAGGCCTAGGGACATTCAGTACTTC.